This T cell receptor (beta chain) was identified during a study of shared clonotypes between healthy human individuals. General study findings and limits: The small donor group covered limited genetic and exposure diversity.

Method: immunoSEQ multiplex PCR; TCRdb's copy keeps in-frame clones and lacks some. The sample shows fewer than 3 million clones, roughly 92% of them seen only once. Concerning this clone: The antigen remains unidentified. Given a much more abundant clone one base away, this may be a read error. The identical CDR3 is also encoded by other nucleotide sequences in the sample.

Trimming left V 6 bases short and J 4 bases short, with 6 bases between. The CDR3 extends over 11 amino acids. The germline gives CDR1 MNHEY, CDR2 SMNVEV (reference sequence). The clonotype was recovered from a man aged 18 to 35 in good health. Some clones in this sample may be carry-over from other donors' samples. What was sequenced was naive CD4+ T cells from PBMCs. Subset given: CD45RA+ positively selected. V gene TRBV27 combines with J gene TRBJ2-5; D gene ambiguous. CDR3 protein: CASSSRETQYF. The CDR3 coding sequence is TGTGCCAGCAGCTCCCGAGAGACCCAGTACTTC.